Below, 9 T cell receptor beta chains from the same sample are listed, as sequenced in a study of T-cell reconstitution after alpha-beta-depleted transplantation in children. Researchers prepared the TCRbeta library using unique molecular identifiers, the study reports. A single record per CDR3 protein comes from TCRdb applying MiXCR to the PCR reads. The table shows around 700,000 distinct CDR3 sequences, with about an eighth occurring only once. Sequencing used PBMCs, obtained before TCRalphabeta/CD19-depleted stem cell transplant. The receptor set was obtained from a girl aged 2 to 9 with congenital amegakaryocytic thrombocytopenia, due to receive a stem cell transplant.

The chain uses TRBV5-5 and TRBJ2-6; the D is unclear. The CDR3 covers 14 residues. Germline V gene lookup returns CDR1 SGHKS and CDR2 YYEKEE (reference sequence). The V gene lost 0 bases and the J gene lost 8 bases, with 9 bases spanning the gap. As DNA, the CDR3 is TGTGCCAGCAGCTTGGTGCTGGGTTCCAACGTCCTGACTTTC. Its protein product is CASSLVLGSNVLTF.

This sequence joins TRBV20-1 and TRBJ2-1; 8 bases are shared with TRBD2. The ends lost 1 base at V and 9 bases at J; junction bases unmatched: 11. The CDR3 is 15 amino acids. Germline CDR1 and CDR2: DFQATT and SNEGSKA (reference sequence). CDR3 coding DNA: TGCAGTGCTAGAGTCAGCGGGAGCGTTTTCCCTGAGCAGTTCTTC. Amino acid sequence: CSARVSGSVFPEQFF.

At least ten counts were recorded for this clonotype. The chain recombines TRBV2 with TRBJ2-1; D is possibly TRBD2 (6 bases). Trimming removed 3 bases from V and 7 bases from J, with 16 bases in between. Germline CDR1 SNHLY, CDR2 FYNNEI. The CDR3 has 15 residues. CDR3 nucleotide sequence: TGTGCCAGCAGTGAGAGATGGGAGGCGGCGAATGAGCAGTTCTTC. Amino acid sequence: CASSERWEAANEQFF.

The CDR3 loop reads CSVVPGGNEQYF. The CDR3 DNA sequence: TGCAGCGTTGTTCCGGGAGGAAACGAGCAGTACTTC. This chain connects TRBV29-1 to TRBJ2-7, with 7 bases matching TRBD2. CDR1 and CDR2 from the germline V gene are SQVTM and ANQGSEA. The CDR3 runs 12 residues. Germline trimming cut 4 bases from V and 5 bases from J; bases unmatched to any gene: 5.

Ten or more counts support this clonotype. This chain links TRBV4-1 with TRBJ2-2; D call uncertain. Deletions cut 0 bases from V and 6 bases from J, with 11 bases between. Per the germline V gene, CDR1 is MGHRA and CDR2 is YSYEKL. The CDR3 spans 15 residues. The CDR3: CASSQDLAPPGELFF. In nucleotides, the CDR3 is TGCGCCAGCAGCCAAGATTTAGCCCCACCCGGGGAGCTGTTTTTT.

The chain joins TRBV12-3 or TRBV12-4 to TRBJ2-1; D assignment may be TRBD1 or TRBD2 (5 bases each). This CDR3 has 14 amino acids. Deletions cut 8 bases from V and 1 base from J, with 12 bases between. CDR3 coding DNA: TGTGCCAGCGGGGGTCCTGGGTCCTACAATGAGCAGTTCTTC. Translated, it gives CASGGPGSYNEQFF.

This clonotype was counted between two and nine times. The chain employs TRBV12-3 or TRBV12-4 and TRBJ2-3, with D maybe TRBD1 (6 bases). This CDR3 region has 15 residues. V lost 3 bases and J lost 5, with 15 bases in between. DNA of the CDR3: TGTGCCAGCAGTTTGTGGGACACCGCTGGAGATACGCAGTATTTT. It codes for CASSLWDTAGDTQYF.

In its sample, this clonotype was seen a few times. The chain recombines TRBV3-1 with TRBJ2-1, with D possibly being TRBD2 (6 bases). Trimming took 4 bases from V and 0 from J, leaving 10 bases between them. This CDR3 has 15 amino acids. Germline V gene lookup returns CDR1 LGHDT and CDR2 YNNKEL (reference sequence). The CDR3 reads CASSRATSSYNEQFF. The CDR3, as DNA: TGTGCCAGCAGCCGGGCGACTAGCTCCTACAATGAGCAGTTCTTC.

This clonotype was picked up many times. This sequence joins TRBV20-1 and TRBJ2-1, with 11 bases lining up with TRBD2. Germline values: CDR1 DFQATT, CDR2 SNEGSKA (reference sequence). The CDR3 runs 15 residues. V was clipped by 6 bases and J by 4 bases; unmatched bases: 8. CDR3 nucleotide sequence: TGCAGTGCGAAAAGTAGCGGGAGGGTTTACAATGAGCAGTTCTTC. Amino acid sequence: CSAKSSGRVYNEQFF.